A selection of T cell receptor beta chains follows, all from one sample in a study of T cell changes during pregnancy in multiple sclerosis. Data came from immunoSEQ multiplex PCR; TCRdb stores just in-frame clones and leaves some out. The repertoire has some 37,000 clones, 89% of them found once; the top ten carry roughly 10%. Sequencing was performed on CD8+ T cells from peripheral blood mononuclear cells, taken in the third trimester of pregnancy. These TCRs come from a female donor with multiple sclerosis, enrolled in a pregnancy study. The CDR3 runs from the conserved cysteine through the conserved F or W. D genes are given only for firm matches. For some rows the clone size is stated as once, few or many, or as a class when expanded; others skip it.

D,size,J,V,CDR3,DNA
TRBD2,-,TRBJ2-7,TRBV4-3,CASSQDNRLAGAYEQYF,TGCGCCAGCAGCCAAGATAATCGGTTAGCGGGTGCCTACGAGCAGTACTTC
TRBD2,-,TRBJ2-5,TRBV27,CASSSREGPLKTQYF,TGTGCCAGCAGCTCCCGGGAGGGCCCTCTAAAGACCCAGTACTTC
-,-,TRBJ1-2,TRBV6-1,CASIGTSVYGYTF,TGTGCCAGCATAGGGACAAGCGTTTATGGCTACACCTTC
TRBD2,-,TRBJ2-7,TRBV27,CASSLISGTSGSYEQYF,TGTGCCAGCAGTTTAATTTCCGGGACTAGCGGTAGCTACGAGCAGTACTTC
-,-,TRBJ2-6,TRBV6-4,CASSDAGSSAGANVLTF,TGTGCCAGCAGTGACGCGGGCTCGTCGGCTGGGGCCAACGTCCTGACTTTC
-,-,TRBJ2-3,TRBV2,CASSEDGALSWTDTQYF,TGTGCCAGCAGTGAAGATGGGGCTCTCTCCTGGACAGATACGCAGTATTTT
TRBD2,-,TRBJ2-3,TRBV4-3,CASSRTTSGGPHTQYF,TGCGCCAGCAGCCGGACGACTAGCGGGGGCCCACATACGCAGTATTTT
-,-,TRBJ2-1,TRBV6-5,CASSPMDSSNEQFF,TGTGCCAGCAGCCCGATGGACTCTTCCAATGAGCAGTTCTTC
-,-,TRBJ1-2,TRBV19,CASLAGPGYTF,TGTGCCAGTCTCGCAGGGCCTGGCTACACCTTC
TRBD2,-,TRBJ2-5,TRBV19,CASSILIAGGPQETQYF,TGTGCCAGTAGTATTCTTATAGCGGGGGGCCCTCAAGAGACCCAGTACTTC
-,-,TRBJ2-5,TRBV4-3,CASSQGTPQETQYF,TGCGCCAGCAGCCAAGGGACACCCCAAGAGACCCAGTACTTC
-,-,TRBJ2-1,TRBV30,CAFREILSSYNEQFF,TGTGCCTTTCGGGAGATATTGTCTTCCTACAATGAGCAGTTCTTC
TRBD1,-,TRBJ2-1,TRBV30,CAWSETGEQFF,TGTGCCTGGAGCGAGACAGGGGAGCAGTTCTTC
TRBD1,few,TRBJ1-2,TRBV10-3,CAISMDRIGRGYTF,TGTGCCATCAGCATGGACAGGATCGGAAGGGGCTACACCTTC
TRBD1,few,TRBJ1-4,TRBV23-1,CASSQSRTGSGKLFF,TGCGCCAGCAGTCAATCGAGGACAGGGAGCGGAAAACTGTTTTTT
TRBD2,-,TRBJ2-1,TRBV2,CASSEVAGRGVEQFF,TGTGCCAGCAGTGAGGTGGCTGGCCGGGGGGTTGAGCAGTTCTTC
TRBD1,-,TRBJ1-1,TRBV19,CASNPGQLNTEAFF,TGTGCCAGTAACCCGGGACAGCTGAACACTGAAGCTTTCTTT
TRBD1,-,TRBJ1-6,TRBV9,CASSEGTGHSPLHF,TGTGCCAGCAGCGAGGGGACAGGGCATTCACCCCTCCACTTT
TRBD1,-,TRBJ2-7,TRBV10-3,CAISESGPGQGSYEQYF,TGTGCCATCAGTGAGTCGGGTCCGGGACAGGGCTCCTACGAGCAGTACTTC
-,-,TRBJ2-3,TRBV2,CASRSGIREDTQYF,TGTGCCAGCAGGTCCGGGATCCGGGAGGATACGCAGTATTTT
-,few,TRBJ1-2,TRBV19,CASTLGAYGYTF,TGTGCCAGTACCCTGGGGGCCTATGGCTACACCTTC
-,-,TRBJ1-1,TRBV19,CASSVYRANTEAFF,TGTGCCAGTAGTGTGTACAGGGCCAACACTGAAGCTTTCTTT
-,-,TRBJ1-1,TRBV27,CASSPEQPNTEAFF,TGTGCCAGCAGTCCGGAACAGCCGAACACTGAAGCTTTCTTT
TRBD2,-,TRBJ2-1,TRBV13,CASSPRTSGSLYNEQFF,TGTGCCAGCAGCCCGAGGACTAGCGGGTCCCTATACAATGAGCAGTTCTTC
TRBD1,-,TRBJ2-5,TRBV14,CASSQWDSQETQYF,TGTGCCAGCAGCCAATGGGACAGTCAAGAGACCCAGTACTTC
-,once,TRBJ1-6,TRBV19,CASSIDRGNSPLHF,TGTGCCAGTAGTATAGATCGGGGGAATTCACCCCTCCACTTT
TRBD1,-,TRBJ2-1,TRBV27,CASSPGQAHEQFF,TGTGCCAGCAGCCCCGGACAGGCGCATGAGCAGTTCTTC
TRBD2,-,TRBJ2-1,TRBV11-2,CASSLGTSGTDNEQFF,TGTGCCAGCAGCTTAGGGACTAGCGGCACGGACAATGAGCAGTTCTTC
-,-,TRBJ2-3,TRBV7-9,CASSLPRENTQYF,TGTGCCAGCAGCCTTCCCAGGGAAAATACGCAGTATTTT
TRBD1,-,TRBJ2-3,TRBV6-1,CARGQGARTDTQYF,TGTGCCAGGGGACAGGGGGCGCGCACAGATACGCAGTATTTT
-,-,TRBJ1-3,TRBV4-3,CASSQDNAEGSGNTIYF,TGCGCCAGCAGCCAAGACAATGCCGAGGGCTCTGGAAACACCATATATTTT
-,-,TRBJ2-7,TRBV28,CASSFSYEQYF,TGTGCCAGCAGTTTCAGCTACGAGCAGTACTTC
-,-,TRBJ1-1,TRBV2,CASSGQVNTEAFF,TGTGCCAGCAGTGGACAGGTGAACACTGAAGCTTTCTTT
-,-,TRBJ2-5,TRBV4-1,CASSLNGGETQYF,TGCGCCAGCAGCCTGAATGGGGGGGAGACCCAGTACTTC
-,-,TRBJ2-4,TRBV21-1,CASTRVPGLAKNIQYF,TGTGCCAGCACTAGGGTCCCAGGACTAGCCAAAAACATTCAGTACTTC
-,-,TRBJ2-7,TRBV7-9,CASSLTETYEQYF,TGTGCCAGCAGCCTGACTGAGACCTACGAGCAGTACTTC
-,-,TRBJ2-3,TRBV6-4,CASSLGTTRRDTQYF,TGTGCCAGCAGTCTAGGGACAACGCGTAGGGATACGCAGTATTTT